These 25 T cell receptor beta chains were sequenced from one sample in a study of response to subunit inactivated influenza vaccine. TCRdb re-called the RT-PCR reads through MiXCR, storing one row per CDR3 protein. The top ten clones hold roughly 10% of a sample with 550,000 to 650,000 distinct CDR3 sequences, roughly 12% of them seen once. Sequenced here: PBMCs from blood, sampled on the day of vaccination. All receptors come from a man aged 50-60 years who received an inactivated influenza vaccine.

This clonotype was observed a handful of times. The chain uses TRBV28 and TRBJ1-3; D might be TRBD1 (5 bases). Germline lookup yields CDR1 MDHEN and CDR2 SYDVKM. V lost 6 bases and J 3 bases, leaving 18 bases between the germline ends. This CDR3 region has 16 residues. CDR3 nucleotides: TGTGCCAGCAGGTCCGAACGGGGAGGGGATGGAAACACCATATATTTT. It yields the protein CASRSERGGDGNTIYF.

The chain combines TRBV7-6 with TRBJ2-1, with D tentatively TRBD2 (5 bases). The CDR3 runs to 11 residues. Germline V gives CDR1 SGHVS, CDR2 FNYEAQ. Trimming cost V 3 bases and J 10 bases, with 7 bases left between them. CDR3 coding DNA: TGTGCCAGCAGCTTCGGGGAAGAGCAGTTCTTC. Translating gives CASSFGEEQFF.

The chain combines TRBV6-2 or TRBV6-3 with TRBJ2-5; the D gene is possibly TRBD1 (6 bases). V was pared by 2 bases and J by 5 bases, with 9 bases between. Germline V gives CDR1 MNHEY, CDR2 SVGEGT. This CDR3 region has 13 residues. CDR3 in amino acids: CASSYTGMETQYF. The CDR3 nucleotides are TGTGCCAGCAGTTACACAGGGATGGAGACCCAGTACTTC.

CDR3 amino acids: CSASGSTNQPQHF. CDR3 coding DNA: TGCAGTGCTAGCGGGTCAACTAATCAGCCCCAGCATTTT. This sequence joins TRBV20-1 and TRBJ1-5; no clear D gene. Germline lookup yields CDR1 DFQATT and CDR2 SNEGSKA (reference sequence). The CDR3 length is 13 residues. The V end was cut by 3 bases, the J end by 4 bases, with 10 bases between.

This clonotype was counted only a few times. This chain links TRBV28 with TRBJ1-6, with a possible D match to TRBD1 (5 bases). The CDR3 spans 20 residues. Deletions cut 5 bases from V and 0 bases from J, with 23 bases between. Germline-derived CDR1 and CDR2 are MDHEN and SYDVKM. The CDR3 DNA sequence: TGTGCCAGCAGTACTCGGGGGATGGCGCCCCGTCTCTCCTATAATTCACCCCTCCACTTT. Protein product: CASSTRGMAPRLSYNSPLHF.

The rearrangement uses TRBV6-1 and TRBJ2-5; 7 positions agree with TRBD2. Germline CDR1 is MNHNS and CDR2 is SASEGT. V shed 4 bases, J shed 5 bases, and the junction held 16 bases outside the gene matches. The CDR3 has 17 residues. The CDR3 nucleotides are TGTGCCAGCAGTGTTACTAGCGCCAGGTGGGGACGGGAGACCCAGTACTTC. The encoded protein is CASSVTSARWGRETQYF.

This sequence joins TRBV20-1 and TRBJ2-1; 7 bases line up with TRBD1. The CDR3 extends over 16 amino acids. Trimming took 2 bases from V and 6 from J; bases not matched to a gene: 13. CDR1 and CDR2 from the germline V gene are DFQATT and SNEGSKA (reference sequence). Here the CDR3 reads CSARPFGEQGSNEQFF. The CDR3 region has the DNA TGCAGTGCTAGACCCTTTGGGGAACAGGGGAGCAATGAGCAGTTCTTC.

J is TRBJ2-1 and V is TRBV5-1, with 12 nucleotides matching TRBD2. Trimming took 2 bases from V and 6 from J; bases not matched to a gene: 6. The CDR3 is 16 residues long. Germline V gene sequence: CDR1 SGHRS, CDR2 YFSETQ. This CDR3 is CASSFLAGGLGNEQFF. CDR3 nucleotides: TGCGCCAGCAGCTTTCTAGCGGGAGGGCTGGGCAATGAGCAGTTCTTC.

The CDR3 sequence is CASSYVRTVFSYEQYF. CDR3 bases: TGTGCCAGCAGTTACGTTAGGACAGTCTTTTCCTACGAGCAGTACTTC. The rearrangement uses TRBV6-2 or TRBV6-3 and TRBJ2-7; D is perhaps TRBD1 (6 bases). CDR1 and CDR2 (germline): MNHEY, SVGEGT. The CDR3 extends over 16 amino acids. Deletions cut 2 bases from V and 1 base from J, with 15 bases between.

This clonotype was seen a handful of times. The chain is built from TRBV10-3 and TRBJ2-1; TRBD2 aligns across 11 bases. CDR3 length equals 14 residues. The V gene's germline CDR1 is ENHRY and CDR2 SYGVKD. The J segment lost 5 bases and the V segment lost 6 bases, leaving 3 bases of the junction unmatched. In nucleotides, the CDR3 is TGTGCCATCAGGTCTAGCGGGGGGAACAATGAGCAGTTCTTC. Protein sequence: CAIRSSGGNNEQFF.

This clonotype was detected ten times or more. V usage is TRBV7-9 and J usage is TRBJ2-3; D is ambiguous. The CDR3 consists of 16 residues. The V gene lost 5 bases and the J gene lost 1 base, with 16 bases spanning the gap. CDR1 is SEHNR and CDR2 is FQNEAQ in the germline V gene (reference sequence). As DNA, the CDR3 is TGTGCCAGCAGCCTCCAGTTAGGCCAACGCACAGATACGCAGTATTTT. Its protein product is CASSLQLGQRTDTQYF. Using reference TRBV7-9 and TRBJ2-3 for the parts outside the CDR3, the full variable domain is DTGVSQNPRHKITKRGQNVTFRCDPISEHNRLYWYRQTLGQGPEFLTYFQNEAQLEKSRLLSDRFSAERPKGSFSTLEIQRTEQGDSAMYLCASSLQLGQRTDTQYFGPGTRLTVL.

V gene TRBV6-1 combines with J gene TRBJ1-2, with D unclear. V shed 7 bases and J shed 0 bases, with 9 bases lying between them. The germline V gene has CDR1 MNHNS and CDR2 SASEGT. The CDR3 has 13 residues. In nucleotides, the CDR3 is TGTGCCAGCATAGGAGGGACTAACTATGGCTACACCTTC. Translating it yields CASIGGTNYGYTF.

This chain connects TRBV18 to TRBJ2-3; D uncertain. From germline, CDR1 is KGHSH and CDR2 LQKENI. V was pared by 1 base and J by 2 bases, with 13 bases between. The CDR3 has 16 residues. The CDR3, as DNA: TGTGCCAGCTCACCACTTCCTACAGAGAACACAGATACGCAGTATTTT. Protein product: CASSPLPTENTDTQYF.

This clonotype was observed many times. This sequence joins TRBV11-2 and TRBJ2-3, with TRBD1 matching over 7 bases. This CDR3 region has 17 residues. Germline assignment: CDR1 SGHAT and CDR2 FQNNGV. V lost 3 bases, J lost 0 bases, and 9 bases stayed unmatched. The CDR3 sequence: CASSFWDRFDSTDTQYF. The CDR3 DNA is TGTGCCAGCAGCTTCTGGGACAGATTTGATAGCACAGATACGCAGTATTTT.

The chain links TRBV25-1 to TRBJ2-2; a possible D gene is TRBD2 (5 bases). CDR1 and CDR2 from the germline V gene are MGHDK and SYGVNS. V lost 3 bases and J 2 bases, leaving 19 bases between the germline ends. The CDR3 contains 18 residues. In nucleotides, the CDR3 is TGTGCCAGCAGTGAGTCGGAGGTTAGGGCCGGCAACACCGGGGAGCTGTTTTTT. Residues: CASSESEVRAGNTGELFF. The full variable domain, rest sourced from reference TRBV25-1 and TRBJ2-2, is EADIYQTPRYLVIGTGKKITLECSQTMGHDKMYWYQQDPGMELHLIHYSYGVNSTEKGDLSSESTVSRIRTEHFPLTLESARPSHTSQYLCASSESEVRAGNTGELFFGEGSRLTVL.

This clonotype was picked up many times. This sequence joins TRBV5-6 and TRBJ2-1; TRBD2 might be the D (5 bases). The CDR3 sequence is 15 residues long. The V gene's germline CDR1 is SGHDT and CDR2 YYEEEE. Between the trimmed V and J ends, which lost 4 bases and 2 bases, there was a span of 13 bases. CDR3 DNA sequence: TGTGCCAGCAGCCTTCTGACGGGGACCTACAATGAGCAGTTCTTC. It codes for CASSLLTGTYNEQFF.

Comments on this clonotype: Because it lacks the conserved phenylalanine or tryptophan at the end, this CDR3 is likely a read error. Here the CDR3 DNA reads TGTGCCAGCAGTTTGAGAGAAGGAAACACCATATATCTT. Protein sequence: CASSLREGNTIYL. This chain uses TRBV27 with TRBJ1-3; D is uncertain. Per the germline V gene, CDR1 is MNHEY and CDR2 is SMNVEV (reference sequence). The CDR3 length is 13 residues. V shed 3 bases and J shed 4 bases, with 7 bases lying between them.

This clonotype was counted at least ten times. The chain recombines TRBV29-1 with TRBJ2-7; D may match TRBD1 or TRBD2 (5 bases each). The CDR3 spans 13 residues. CDR1 is SQVTM, CDR2 ANQGSEA, per germline. Trimming removed 0 bases from V and 2 bases from J, with 8 bases in between. CDR3 sequence (DNA): TGCAGCGTTGAAGATAGAGGGGCCTACGAGCAGTACTTC. It translates to CSVEDRGAYEQYF.

A few counts support this clonotype. The J gene is TRBJ2-2, the V gene TRBV11-2, with D possibly matching TRBD1 (6 bases). The V gene lost 5 bases and the J gene lost 3 bases, with 16 bases spanning the gap. This CDR3 is built from 16 residues. From germline, CDR1 is SGHAT and CDR2 FQNNGV. This CDR3 reads CASSTPRDTHTGELFF. The CDR3 DNA reads TGTGCCAGCAGCACCCCCCGGGACACGCACACCGGGGAGCTGTTTTTT.

This clonotype was detected ten times or more. The chain uses TRBV12-3 or TRBV12-4 and TRBJ2-1, with TRBD2 identical over 9 bases. The CDR3 totals 15 residues. V shed 6 bases and J 6 bases; nucleotides not matched to a gene: 9. The chain's CDR3 is CASREAGGPLNEQFF. The DNA for the CDR3 is TGTGCCAGCAGAGAAGCGGGAGGCCCCCTCAATGAGCAGTTCTTC.

The CDR3 DNA reads TGCGCCAGCAGTTCTTTGGGAAAACAGGGGACCTACGAGCAGTACTTC. This gives the protein CASSSLGKQGTYEQYF. This chain connects TRBV5-1 to TRBJ2-7; TRBD1 aligns across 7 bases. V was pared by 5 bases and J by 2 bases, with 13 bases of the junction left unmatched. Per the germline V gene, CDR1 is SGHRS and CDR2 is YFSETQ. This CDR3 comprises 16 residues.

This clonotype has just a few counts. The chain combines TRBV20-1 with TRBJ1-3, with a possible D match to TRBD1 (6 bases). The germline V and J ends were trimmed by 5 bases and 4 bases, with 18 bases remaining between them. In germline, CDR1 is DFQATT, CDR2 SNEGSKA (reference sequence). CDR3 size: 15 residues. The CDR3 DNA is TGCAGTGCTGCCCAGGGGCAGGGTGCGGGAAACACCATATATTTT. Amino acid sequence: CSAAQGQGAGNTIYF.

The CDR3 protein is CATSDSGGGGSYGYTF. The CDR3 bases are TGTGCCACCAGTGATTCCGGGGGAGGGGGATCCTATGGCTACACCTTC. This chain links TRBV24-1 with TRBJ1-2; tentatively, D is TRBD1 (6 bases). Germline V gene sequence: CDR1 KGHDR, CDR2 SFDVKD. CDR3 length: 16 residues. V was shortened by 2 bases and J by 4 bases, with 16 bases between the two germline ends.

This clonotype was detected a few times. The gene calls are TRBV19 and TRBJ2-3, with TRBD1 identical over 10 bases. The CDR3 loop spans 16 amino acids. In germline, CDR1 is LNHDA, CDR2 SQIVND (reference sequence). J was trimmed by 5 bases and V by 5 bases; bases with no gene match: 10. CDR3 DNA sequence: TGTGCCAGTAGTGACAGGGGGCGTTTGGTTGGAGATACGCAGTATTTT. This gives the protein CASSDRGRLVGDTQYF. The full variable domain, with the rest looked up from reference TRBV19 and TRBJ2-3, is DGGITQSPKYLFRKEGQNVTLSCEQNLNHDAMYWYRQDPGQGLRLIYYSQIVNDFQKGDIAEGYSVSREKKESFPLTVTSAQKNPTAFYLCASSDRGRLVGDTQYFGPGTRLTVL.

This clonotype turned up a few times. V is TRBV27 and J is TRBJ1-6; D call uncertain. The CDR3 is made up of 21 amino acids. The germline CDR1 and CDR2 sequences are MNHEY and SMNVEV (reference sequence). V lost 3 bases and J 10 bases, leaving 34 bases between the germline ends. The CDR3 protein is CASSFYPTRISQQPIWSPLHF. For the CDR3, the DNA is TGTGCCAGCAGTTTCTACCCTACCCGTATATCACAGCAACCGATCTGGTCACCCCTCCACTTT.